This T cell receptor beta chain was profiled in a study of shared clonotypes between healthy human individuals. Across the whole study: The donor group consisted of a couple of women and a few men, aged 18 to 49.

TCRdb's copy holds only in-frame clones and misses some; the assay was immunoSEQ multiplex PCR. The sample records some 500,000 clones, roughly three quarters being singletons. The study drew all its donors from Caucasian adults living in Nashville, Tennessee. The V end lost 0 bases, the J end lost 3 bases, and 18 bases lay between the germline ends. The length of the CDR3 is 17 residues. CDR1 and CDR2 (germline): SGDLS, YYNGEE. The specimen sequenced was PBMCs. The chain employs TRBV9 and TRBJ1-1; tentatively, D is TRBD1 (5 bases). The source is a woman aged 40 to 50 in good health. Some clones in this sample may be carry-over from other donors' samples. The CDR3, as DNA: TGTGCCAGCAGCGTAGGGGACGGACGCTATTTGGACACTGAAGCTTTCTTT. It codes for CASSVGDGRYLDTEAFF.